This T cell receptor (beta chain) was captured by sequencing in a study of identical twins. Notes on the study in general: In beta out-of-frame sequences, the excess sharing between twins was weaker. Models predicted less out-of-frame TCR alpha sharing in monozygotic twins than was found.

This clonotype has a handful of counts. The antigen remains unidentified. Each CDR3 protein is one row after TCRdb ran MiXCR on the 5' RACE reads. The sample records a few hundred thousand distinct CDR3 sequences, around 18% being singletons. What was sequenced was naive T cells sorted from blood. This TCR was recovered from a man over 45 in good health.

The CDR3 sequence is CASSYSTGVRDYNYEQYF. In nucleotides, the CDR3 is TGTGCCAGCAGTTACTCGACAGGGGTGAGGGACTACAACTACGAGCAGTACTTC. The gene calls are TRBV6-5 and TRBJ2-7; TRBD1 might be the D (8 bases). The CDR3 runs to 18 residues. Germline V gene sequence: CDR1 MNHEY, CDR2 SVGAGI. V was trimmed by 0 bases and J by 3 bases, leaving 21 bases between them.